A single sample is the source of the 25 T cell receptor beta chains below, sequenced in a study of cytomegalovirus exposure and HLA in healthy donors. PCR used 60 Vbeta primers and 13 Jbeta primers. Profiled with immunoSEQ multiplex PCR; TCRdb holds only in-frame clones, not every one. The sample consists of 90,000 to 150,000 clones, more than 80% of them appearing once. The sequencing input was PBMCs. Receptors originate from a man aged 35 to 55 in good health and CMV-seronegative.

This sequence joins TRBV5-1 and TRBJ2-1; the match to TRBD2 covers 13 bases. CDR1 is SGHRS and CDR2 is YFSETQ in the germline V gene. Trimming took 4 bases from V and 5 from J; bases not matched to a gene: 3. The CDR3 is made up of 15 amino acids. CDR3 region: CASSGLAGVDNEQFF. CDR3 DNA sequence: TGCGCCAGCAGCGGACTAGCGGGGGTAGACAATGAGCAGTTCTTC.

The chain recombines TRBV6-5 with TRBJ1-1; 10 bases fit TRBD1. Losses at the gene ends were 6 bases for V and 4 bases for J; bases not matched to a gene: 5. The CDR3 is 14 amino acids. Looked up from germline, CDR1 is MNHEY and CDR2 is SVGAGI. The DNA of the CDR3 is TGTGCCAGCAGGAAAGGACAGGGGGGCACTGAAGCTTTCTTT. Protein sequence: CASRKGQGGTEAFF.

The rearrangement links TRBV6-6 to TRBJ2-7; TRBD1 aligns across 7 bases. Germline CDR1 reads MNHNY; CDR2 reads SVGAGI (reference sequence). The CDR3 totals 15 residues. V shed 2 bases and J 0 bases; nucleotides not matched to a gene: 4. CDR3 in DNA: TGTGCCAGCAGTTACGGACAGGATTCCTCCTACGAGCAGTACTTC. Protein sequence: CASSYGQDSSYEQYF.

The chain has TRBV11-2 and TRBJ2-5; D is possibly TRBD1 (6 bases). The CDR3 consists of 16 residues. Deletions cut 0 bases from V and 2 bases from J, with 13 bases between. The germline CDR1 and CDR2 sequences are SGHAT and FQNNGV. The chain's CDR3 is CASSLETGSEQETQYF. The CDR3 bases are TGTGCCAGCAGCTTAGAAACAGGGTCGGAACAAGAGACCCAGTACTTC.

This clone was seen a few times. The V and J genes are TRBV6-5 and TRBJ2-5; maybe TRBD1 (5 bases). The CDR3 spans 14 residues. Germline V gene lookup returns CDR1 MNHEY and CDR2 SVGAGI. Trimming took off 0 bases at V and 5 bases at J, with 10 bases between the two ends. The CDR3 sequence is CASSYSPGAETQYF. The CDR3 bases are TGTGCCAGCAGTTACTCTCCTGGGGCCGAGACCCAGTACTTC.

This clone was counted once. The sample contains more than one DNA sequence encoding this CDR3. This CDR3 is CASSLHRGQGTEAFF. The CDR3 nucleotides read TGTGCCAGCAGCTTACACAGGGGGCAGGGCACTGAAGCTTTCTTT. This chain links TRBV7-8 with TRBJ1-1; 9 nucleotides line up with TRBD1. The CDR3 is made up of 15 amino acids. V dropped 2 bases and J dropped 4; count of bases not matched to a gene: 5. In germline, CDR1 is SGHVS, CDR2 FQNEAQ.

CDR3 in DNA: TGTGCCTGGAGCTCCTTTGGGACAGGGAACACTGAAGCTTTCTTT. This codes for CAWSSFGTGNTEAFF. The rearrangement links TRBV30 to TRBJ1-1; 8 positions agree with TRBD1. The J segment lost 1 base and the V segment lost 3 bases, leaving 7 bases of the junction unmatched. CDR3 size: 15 residues. Germline CDR1 GTSNPN, CDR2 SVGIG (reference sequence). Combining the CDR3 with reference TRBV30 and TRBJ1-1 gives the whole variable domain SQTIHQWPATLVQPVGSPLSLECTVEGTSNPNLYWYRQAAGRGLQLLFYSVGIGQISSEVPQNLSASRPQDRQFILSSKKLLLSDSGFYLCAWSSFGTGNTEAFFGQGTRLTVV.

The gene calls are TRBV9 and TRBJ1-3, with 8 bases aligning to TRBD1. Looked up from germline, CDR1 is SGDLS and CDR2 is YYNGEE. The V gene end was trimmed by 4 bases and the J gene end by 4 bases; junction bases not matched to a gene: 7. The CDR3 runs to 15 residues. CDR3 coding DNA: TGTGCCAGCAGCCCAACAGGGGGTGGGGGAAACACCATATATTTT. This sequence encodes CASSPTGGGGNTIYF. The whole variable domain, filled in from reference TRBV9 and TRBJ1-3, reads DSGVTQTPKHLITATGQRVTLRCSPRSGDLSVYWYQQSLDQGLQFLIQYYNGEERAKGNILERFSAQQFPDLHSELNLSSLELGDSALYFCASSPTGGGGNTIYFGEGSWLTVV.

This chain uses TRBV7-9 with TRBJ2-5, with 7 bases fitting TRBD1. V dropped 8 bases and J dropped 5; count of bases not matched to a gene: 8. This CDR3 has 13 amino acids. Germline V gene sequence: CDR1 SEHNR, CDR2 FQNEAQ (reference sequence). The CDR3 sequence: CASVSSRGETQYF. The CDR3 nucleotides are TGTGCCAGCGTTAGTTCCAGGGGGGAGACCCAGTACTTC.

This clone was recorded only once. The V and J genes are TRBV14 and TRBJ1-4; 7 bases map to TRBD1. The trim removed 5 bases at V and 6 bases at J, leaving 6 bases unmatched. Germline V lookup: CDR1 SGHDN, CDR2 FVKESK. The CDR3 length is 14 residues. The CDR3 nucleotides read TGTGCCAGCAGCTCGACAGGGTGGGATGAAAAACTGTTTTTT. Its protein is CASSSTGWDEKLFF.

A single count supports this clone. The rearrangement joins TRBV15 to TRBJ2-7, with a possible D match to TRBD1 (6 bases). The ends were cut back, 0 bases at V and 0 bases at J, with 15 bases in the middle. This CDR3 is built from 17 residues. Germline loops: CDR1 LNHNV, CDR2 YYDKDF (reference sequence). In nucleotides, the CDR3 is TGTGCCACCAGCAGAGACGACGGGACAATAATCTCCTACGAGCAGTACTTC. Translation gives CATSRDDGTIISYEQYF.

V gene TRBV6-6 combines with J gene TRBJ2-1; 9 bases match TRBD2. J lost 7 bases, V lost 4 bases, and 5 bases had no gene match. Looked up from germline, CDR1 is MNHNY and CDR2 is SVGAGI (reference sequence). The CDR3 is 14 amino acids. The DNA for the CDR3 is TGTGCCAGCAGTTCGGGACTAGCATCGAATGAGCAGTTCTTC. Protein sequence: CASSSGLASNEQFF.

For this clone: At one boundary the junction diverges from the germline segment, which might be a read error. In DNA form, the CDR3 reads TGTGCCAGCAGTGAAGCACCTGGGGGCTTAAACTTC. Translating gives CASSEAPGGLNF. This chain joins TRBV2 and TRBJ2-5; tentatively, D is TRBD1 (6 bases). The CDR3 is 12 amino acids. CDR1 SNHLY and CDR2 FYNNEI come from the germline V gene. The variable domain in full, with the rest retrieved from reference TRBV2 and TRBJ2-5, is EPEVTQTPSHQVTQMGQEVILRCVPISNHLYFYWYRQILGQKVEFLVSFYNNEISEKSEIFDDQFSVERPDGSNFTLKIRSTKLEDSAMYFCASSEAPGGLNFGPGTRLLVL.

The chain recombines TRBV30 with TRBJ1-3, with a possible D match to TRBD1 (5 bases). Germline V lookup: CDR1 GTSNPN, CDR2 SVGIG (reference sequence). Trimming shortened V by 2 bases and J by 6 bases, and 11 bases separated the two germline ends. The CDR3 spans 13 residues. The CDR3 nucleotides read TGTGCCTGGAGTCCTGGGGCTTCAAACACCATATATTTT. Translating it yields CAWSPGASNTIYF.

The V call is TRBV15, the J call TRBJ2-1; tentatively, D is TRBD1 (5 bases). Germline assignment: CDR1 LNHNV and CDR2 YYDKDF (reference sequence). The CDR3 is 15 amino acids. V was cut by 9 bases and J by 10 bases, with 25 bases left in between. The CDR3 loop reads CATQATVADVPEQFF. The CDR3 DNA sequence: TGTGCCACGCAAGCGACAGTGGCGGACGTCCCGGAGCAGTTCTTC.

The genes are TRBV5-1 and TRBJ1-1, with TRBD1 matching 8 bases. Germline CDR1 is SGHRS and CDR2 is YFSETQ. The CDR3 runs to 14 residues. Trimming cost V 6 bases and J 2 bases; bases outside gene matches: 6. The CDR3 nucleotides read TGCGCCAGCACCACGACAGGGGCCAACACTGAAGCTTTCTTT. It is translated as CASTTTGANTEAFF.

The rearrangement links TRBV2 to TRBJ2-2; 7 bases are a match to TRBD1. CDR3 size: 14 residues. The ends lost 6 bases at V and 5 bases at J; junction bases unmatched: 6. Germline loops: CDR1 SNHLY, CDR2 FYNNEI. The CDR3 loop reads CASRNRGRTGELFF. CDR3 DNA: TGTGCCAGCAGGAACAGGGGTCGGACCGGGGAGCTGTTTTTT.

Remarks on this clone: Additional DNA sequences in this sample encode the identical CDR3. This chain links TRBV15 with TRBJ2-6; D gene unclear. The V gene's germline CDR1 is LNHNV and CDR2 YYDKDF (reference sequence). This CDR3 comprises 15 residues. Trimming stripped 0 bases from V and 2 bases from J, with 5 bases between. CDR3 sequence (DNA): TGTGCCACCAGCAGAGATCGGGCTGGGGCCAACGTCCTGACTTTC. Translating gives CATSRDRAGANVLTF.

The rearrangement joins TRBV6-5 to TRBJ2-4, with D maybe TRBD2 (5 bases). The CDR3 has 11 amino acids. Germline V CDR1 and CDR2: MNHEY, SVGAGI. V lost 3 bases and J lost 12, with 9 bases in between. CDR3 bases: TGTGCCAGCAGTTATGCGGGCAGTCAGTACTTC. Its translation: CASSYAGSQYF.

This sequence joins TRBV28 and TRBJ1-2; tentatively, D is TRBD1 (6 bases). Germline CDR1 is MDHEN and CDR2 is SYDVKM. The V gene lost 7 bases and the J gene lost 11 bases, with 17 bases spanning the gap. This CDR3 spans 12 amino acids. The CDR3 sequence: CASNTGDTLYTF. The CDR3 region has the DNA TGTGCCAGCAACACCGGGGACACCTTGTACACCTTC.

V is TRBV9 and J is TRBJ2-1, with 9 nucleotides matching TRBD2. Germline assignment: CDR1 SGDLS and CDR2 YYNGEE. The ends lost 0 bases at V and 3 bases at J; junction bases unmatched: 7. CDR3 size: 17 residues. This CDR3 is CASSVVGGRGGYNEQFF. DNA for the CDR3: TGTGCCAGCAGCGTAGTGGGGGGGCGGGGGGGCTACAATGAGCAGTTCTTC.

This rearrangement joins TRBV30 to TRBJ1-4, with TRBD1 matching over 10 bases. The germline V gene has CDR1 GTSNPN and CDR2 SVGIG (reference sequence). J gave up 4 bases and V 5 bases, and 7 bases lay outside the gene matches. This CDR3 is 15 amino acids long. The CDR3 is CAWRDRGAFNEKLFF. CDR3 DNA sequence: TGTGCCTGGCGGGACAGGGGAGCTTTTAATGAAAAACTGTTTTTT.

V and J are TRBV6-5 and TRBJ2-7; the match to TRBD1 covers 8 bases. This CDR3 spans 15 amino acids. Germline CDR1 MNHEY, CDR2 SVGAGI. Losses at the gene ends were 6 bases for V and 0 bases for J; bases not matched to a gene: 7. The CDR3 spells CASRKDRDPSYEQYF. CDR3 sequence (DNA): TGTGCCAGCAGAAAGGACAGGGACCCCTCCTACGAGCAGTACTTC.

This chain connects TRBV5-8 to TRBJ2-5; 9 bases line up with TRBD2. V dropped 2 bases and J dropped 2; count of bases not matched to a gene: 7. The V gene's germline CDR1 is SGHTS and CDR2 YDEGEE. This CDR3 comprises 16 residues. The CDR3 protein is CASSFGGRASQETQYF. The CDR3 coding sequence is TGTGCCAGCAGCTTTGGCGGGAGGGCTAGTCAAGAGACCCAGTACTTC.

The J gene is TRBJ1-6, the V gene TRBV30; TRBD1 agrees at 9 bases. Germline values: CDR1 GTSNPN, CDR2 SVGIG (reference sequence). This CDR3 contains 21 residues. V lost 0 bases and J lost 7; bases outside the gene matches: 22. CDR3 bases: TGTGCCTGGAGTGTACGAAGACCGGGACAGGGATTCCCTAGTGGGAATTCACCCCTCCACTTT. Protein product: CAWSVRRPGQGFPSGNSPLHF.